The 26 T cell receptor beta chains in this list originate from one sample, sequenced in a study of monozygotic twins with inflammatory bowel disease. No DNA is given; TCRdb re-called the 5' RACE reads and lists each CDR3 protein once. The sample table includes roughly 200,000 distinct CDR3 sequences. Sequencing was performed on blood. Receptors were obtained from a human donor with ulcerative colitis or Crohn's disease, or a healthy co-twin of an affected twin (not recorded which).

The chain is built from TRBV7-3 and TRBJ2-3; TCRdb outputs TRBD2, but without DNA this stays unchecked. This CDR3 is 18 amino acids long. Germline V lookup: CDR1 SGHTA, CDR2 FQGTGA. This CDR3 reads CASSFPASGSPGADTQYF.

V and J are TRBV7-2 and TRBJ2-5; with no DNA, the TCRdb D assignment of TRBD1 cannot be verified. This CDR3 has 15 amino acids. Germline CDR1 SGHTA, CDR2 FQGNSA. CDR3 protein: CASSQHGQGGETQYF.

The chain has TRBV30 and TRBJ2-6. CDR1 is GTSNPN and CDR2 is SVGIG in the germline V gene (reference sequence). CDR3 length: 15 amino acids. CDR3 sequence reads: CAWSFTVSGANVLTF.

This chain links TRBV5-6 with TRBJ2-7. The germline CDR1 and CDR2 sequences are SGHDT and YYEEEE. CDR3 length: 15 residues. CDR3 residues: CASSQTRPMSNEQYF.

The chain recombines TRBV2 with TRBJ2-3; TCRdb selects TRBD2, and the lack of DNA leaves this call unchecked. The CDR3 loop spans 16 amino acids. Germline V gives CDR1 SNHLY, CDR2 FYNNEI. The CDR3 sequence: CASIKGTSGSADTQYF. Based on the CDR3 plus reference TRBV2 and TRBJ2-3, the full variable domain is EPEVTQTPSHQVTQMGQEVILRCVPISNHLYFYWYRQILGQKVEFLVSFYNNEISEKSEIFDDQFSVERPDGSNFTLKIRSTKLEDSAMYFCASIKGTSGSADTQYFGPGTRLTVL.

The V gene is TRBV11-2, the J gene TRBJ2-1; TCRdb indicates TRBD2, and absent DNA this call remains unverified. The CDR3 contains 13 residues. Germline CDR1 and CDR2: SGHAT and FQNNGV. CDR3 protein: CASSSSGGNEQFF.

The gene calls are TRBV7-2 and TRBJ1-5; lacking DNA, the TRBD1 call made by TCRdb goes unchecked. This CDR3 spans 14 amino acids. Germline V gene lookup returns CDR1 SGHTA and CDR2 FQGNSA. The CDR3 here is CASSLKSGYQPQHF.

The rearrangement links TRBV12-3 or TRBV12-4 to TRBJ2-3; the D call from TCRdb, TRBD2, cannot be confirmed without DNA. This CDR3 is 15 amino acids long. The CDR3 here is CASSPLAGVTDTQYF.

J is TRBJ2-1 and V is TRBV4-3; checking the TCRdb D call of TRBD2 is not possible without DNA. Germline CDR1 LGHNA, CDR2 YSLEER. This CDR3 is 14 amino acids long. The CDR3 loop is CASSQGLGPNEQFF.

The chain links TRBV5-1 to TRBJ2-3. CDR3 length equals 15 residues. Germline V gene sequence: CDR1 SGHRS, CDR2 YFSETQ. CDR3: CASSLGGLASDTQYF.

The chain uses TRBV12-5 and TRBJ2-2; no DNA is available, so the TRBD1 call from TCRdb remains unchecked. CDR3 length: 17 residues. The germline CDR1 and CDR2 sequences are LGHNT and FRNRAP. CDR3 in amino acids: CASGYRDRARVTGELFF.

The V and J genes are TRBV7-9 and TRBJ1-2; TCRdb selects TRBD1, and the lack of DNA leaves this call unchecked. Germline V gene sequence: CDR1 SEHNR, CDR2 FQNEAQ (reference sequence). The CDR3 has 12 amino acids. CDR3 protein: CASSLGREGYTF.

V gene TRBV5-6 combines with J gene TRBJ2-2. CDR1 and CDR2 from the germline V gene are SGHDT and YYEEEE. The length of the CDR3 is 16 residues. The CDR3 loop reads CASSFGLAARGGELFF.

The chain carries TRBV29-1 and TRBJ2-5; there is no DNA to check the TCRdb D call of TRBD2. Per germline, CDR1 SQVTM and CDR2 ANQGSEA. CDR3 length: 13 amino acids. The CDR3 sequence: CSARPRLRETQYF.

This chain joins TRBV5-1 and TRBJ2-2; TCRdb gives TRBD1 as the D gene, but with no DNA this cannot be confirmed. The CDR3 has 15 residues. CDR1 SGHRS and CDR2 YFSETQ come from the germline V gene. CDR3: CASSKADRNTGELFF.

This chain links TRBV7-2 with TRBJ2-1; no DNA is available, so the TRBD1 call from TCRdb remains unchecked. This CDR3 comprises 13 residues. Per the germline V gene, CDR1 is SGHTA and CDR2 is FQGNSA. The CDR3 sequence is CASSLLGPAEQFF.

The genes are TRBV11-2 and TRBJ1-1; as DNA is missing, the TRBD1 call by TCRdb cannot be tested. The CDR3 runs 16 residues. CDR1 is SGHAT, CDR2 FQNNGV, per germline. CDR3 amino acids: CASSPNGGQGGTEAFF.

The chain is built from TRBV5-6 and TRBJ1-1. CDR3 length: 13 residues. The germline gives CDR1 SGHDT, CDR2 YYEEEE. This CDR3 reads CASSFADNTEAFF.

The chain recombines TRBV20-1 with TRBJ2-3. This CDR3 contains 13 residues. CDR1 and CDR2 (germline): DFQATT, SNEGSKA (reference sequence). The CDR3 sequence is CSASTTSTDTQYF.

J is TRBJ2-1 and V is TRBV6-1. Germline CDR1 and CDR2: MNHNS and SASEGT. There are 15 residues in the CDR3. CDR3 region: CASSDFGTTNNEQFF.

V and J are TRBV7-3 and TRBJ2-1; TCRdb returns TRBD1, unconfirmable since there is no DNA. The CDR3 is made up of 17 amino acids. Germline V gene sequence: CDR1 SGHTA, CDR2 FQGTGA. CDR3 region: CASSLVTGTSSYNEQFF.

The chain has TRBV12-3 or TRBV12-4 and TRBJ2-1; checking the TCRdb D call of TRBD1 is not possible without DNA. The CDR3 runs to 15 residues. CDR3 in amino acids: CASSFLGQVGNEQFF.

V gene TRBV20-1 combines with J gene TRBJ1-5. The CDR3 extends over 13 amino acids. The germline gives CDR1 DFQATT, CDR2 SNEGSKA (reference sequence). The CDR3 here is CSAVMDDRQPQHF.

This chain links TRBV10-2 with TRBJ1-1; TCRdb picks TRBD1, but there is no DNA to check that call. The CDR3 sequence is 13 residues long. Germline V gene lookup returns CDR1 WSHSY and CDR2 SAAADI. The CDR3: CASRDFGGAEAFF.

V gene TRBV20-1 combines with J gene TRBJ2-1; no DNA is available, so the TRBD1 call from TCRdb remains unchecked. The CDR3 is 11 amino acids. CDR1 DFQATT and CDR2 SNEGSKA come from the germline V gene (reference sequence). The chain's CDR3 is CSYTGDNEQFF.

The chain combines TRBV5-1 with TRBJ1-5; TCRdb selects TRBD1, and the lack of DNA leaves this call unchecked. CDR3 size: 16 residues. Per the germline V gene, CDR1 is SGHRS and CDR2 is YFSETQ. The CDR3 sequence is CASSLEGSAPDQPQHF.